Below are 10 T cell receptor beta chains sequenced from a single sample in a study of PD-L1 blockade in urothelial cancer. The assay was immunoSEQ multiplex PCR, and TCRdb's table has in-frame clones only and misses some. The repertoire includes over 65,000 clones, about 85% of them detected once, and 4% to 5% sits in the top ten. This sample comprised PBMCs, obtained around atezolizumab (anti-PD-L1) treatment. These TCRs come from a man between 65 and 85 years old with urothelial cancer.

This chain uses TRBV28 with TRBJ1-5; D call uncertain. The CDR3 has 16 amino acids. V lost 4 bases, J lost 7 bases, and 20 bases lay in between. CDR1 MDHEN and CDR2 SYDVKM come from the germline V gene. The chain's CDR3 is CASSSQIGSWRQPQHF. In DNA form, the CDR3 reads TGTGCCAGCAGTTCCCAGATAGGGTCGTGGAGGCAGCCCCAGCATTTT.

This chain uses TRBV5-6 with TRBJ1-1; D ambiguous. Germline V gene sequence: CDR1 SGHDT, CDR2 YYEEEE. Between the trimmed V and J ends, which lost 1 base and 8 bases, there was a span of 9 bases. This CDR3 comprises 12 residues. The CDR3: CASSLRGREAFF. The CDR3 coding sequence is TGTGCCAGCAGCTTGAGAGGGCGCGAAGCTTTCTTT.

For the CDR3, the DNA is TGTGCCAGTAGCTCGGACAGGGGCCGGTATGGCTACACCTTC. Encoded protein: CASSSDRGRYGYTF. The chain has TRBV19 and TRBJ1-2; 9 bases map to TRBD1. Germline V lookup: CDR1 LNHDA, CDR2 SQIVND (reference sequence). With 6 bases clipped from V and 5 bases from J, the junction kept 7 bases outside the gene matches. This CDR3 has 14 residues.

J is TRBJ2-1 and V is TRBV5-4; 12 nucleotides match TRBD2. The CDR3 runs 15 residues. Germline CDR1 is SGHNT and CDR2 is YYREEE (reference sequence). Trimming removed 7 bases from V and 4 bases from J; junction bases left unmatched: 6. CDR3 bases: TGTGCCAGCCAGACTAGCGGGAGAGGTTACAATGAGCAGTTCTTC. It codes for CASQTSGRGYNEQFF.

This clone was found once. The CDR3 is CSVPHRTGAYEQFF. The CDR3 coding sequence is TGCAGCGTTCCTCACCGGACAGGGGCCTATGAGCAGTTCTTC. The chain carries TRBV29-1 and TRBJ2-1; 9 nucleotides match TRBD1. Trimming removed 5 bases from V and 8 bases from J; junction bases left unmatched: 10. The germline CDR1 and CDR2 sequences are SQVTM and ANQGSEA. This CDR3 spans 14 amino acids.

The V call is TRBV5-6, the J call TRBJ2-3; TRBD1 agrees at 9 bases. J gave up 6 bases and V 3 bases, and 14 bases lay outside the gene matches. Germline values: CDR1 SGHDT, CDR2 YYEEEE. The CDR3 is 17 residues long. The CDR3 spells CASSSTVIGTGLDTQYF. As DNA, the CDR3 is TGTGCCAGCAGCTCGACCGTGATAGGGACAGGGCTCGATACGCAGTATTTT. The full variable domain, its missing parts supplied by reference TRBV5-6 and TRBJ2-3, is DAGVTQSPTHLIKTRGQQVTLRCSPKSGHDTVSWYQQALGQGPQFIFQYYEEEERQRGNFPDRFSGHQFPNYSSELNVNALLLGDSALYLCASSSTVIGTGLDTQYFGPGTRLTVL.

The chain links TRBV28 to TRBJ1-4; TRBD1 matches at 9 bases. The CDR3 sequence is 17 residues long. The ends lost 2 bases at V and 8 bases at J; junction bases unmatched: 12. CDR1 and CDR2 from the germline V gene are MDHEN and SYDVKM. The CDR3 here is CASSLGGQGVLGEKLFF. The CDR3 DNA is TGTGCCAGCAGTTTAGGGGGACAGGGCGTCTTAGGCGAAAAACTGTTTTTT.

This clone was recorded only once. V and J are TRBV6-5 and TRBJ2-2; D gene ambiguous. V was trimmed by 5 bases and J by 6 bases, leaving 7 bases between them. The CDR3 has 12 residues. Looked up from germline, CDR1 is MNHEY and CDR2 is SVGAGI. The CDR3 is CASSLPPGELFF. The CDR3, as DNA: TGTGCCAGCAGTCTTCCTCCCGGGGAGCTGTTTTTT.

By share of the sample, this clone is medium-sized. The same CDR3 can be traced to other DNA sequences in this sample. This chain links TRBV5-4 with TRBJ2-1; 11 positions match TRBD2. The CDR3 sequence is 16 residues long. Germline lookup yields CDR1 SGHNT and CDR2 YYREEE (reference sequence). Unmatched junction bases numbered 5, after V lost 0 bases and J lost 6 bases. CDR3: CASSLELAGVGNEQFF. The CDR3 DNA reads TGTGCCAGCAGCTTGGAACTAGCGGGAGTAGGCAATGAGCAGTTCTTC.

CDR3 sequence reads: CASSPGLSTYNEQFF. CDR3 in DNA: TGTGCCAGCAGCCCAGGACTATCCACCTACAATGAGCAGTTCTTC. The rearrangement joins TRBV7-2 to TRBJ2-1; D perhaps matches TRBD2 (6 bases). Germline V lookup: CDR1 SGHTA, CDR2 FQGNSA. This CDR3 contains 15 residues. V lost 5 bases and J lost 2, with 13 bases in between.